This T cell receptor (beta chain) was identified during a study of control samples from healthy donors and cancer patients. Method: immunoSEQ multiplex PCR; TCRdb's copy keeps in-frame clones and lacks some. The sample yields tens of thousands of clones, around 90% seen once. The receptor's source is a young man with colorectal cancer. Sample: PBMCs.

The CDR3 DNA is TGTGCCAGCAGCTCCGATACCTACGAGCAGTACTTC. As protein: CASSSDTYEQYF. The chain couples TRBV7-9 to TRBJ2-7, with D unclear. Trimming cost V 4 bases and J 2 bases, with 6 bases left between them. CDR1 and CDR2 (germline): SEHNR, FQNEAQ (reference sequence). The CDR3 is 12 amino acids.